Below, 11 T cell receptor beta chains from the same sample are listed, as sequenced in a study of cytomegalovirus exposure and HLA in healthy donors. PCR employed 60 Vbeta and 13 Jbeta primers. TCRdb keeps only in-frame clones here, not all; method: immunoSEQ multiplex PCR. The sample includes around 210,000 clones, more than 70% seen only once; the top ten take roughly 0.45%. The sequencing sample was made of PBMCs. These TCRs come from a boy younger than 18 in good health and CMV-seronegative.

The genes are TRBV5-4 and TRBJ1-1, with D possibly being TRBD1 (6 bases). The CDR3 length is 14 residues. The germline V gene encodes CDR1 SGHNT and CDR2 YYREEE (reference sequence). The V and J ends lost 4 bases and 1 base respectively, with 11 bases between them. The DNA of the CDR3 is TGTGCCAGCAGCGCAGGACAGACGAACACTGAAGCTTTCTTT. This encodes CASSAGQTNTEAFF.

This rearrangement joins TRBV29-1 to TRBJ2-2; 8 positions match TRBD2. CDR1 and CDR2 from the germline V gene are SQVTM and ANQGSEA. V lost 2 bases to trimming and J lost 1 base; unmatched junction nucleotides: 6. The CDR3 totals 16 residues. CDR3 sequence: CSVEWRAGGNTGELFF. The CDR3 region has the DNA TGCAGCGTTGAATGGCGCGCGGGAGGGAACACCGGGGAGCTGTTTTTT.

The V call is TRBV7-7, the J call TRBJ2-3; D remains unclear. CDR1 is SSHAT, CDR2 FNYEAQ, per germline (reference sequence). This CDR3 has 13 amino acids. Between the trimmed V and J ends, which lost 1 base and 8 bases, there was a span of 10 bases. The CDR3, as DNA: TGTGCCAGCAGCTTAGACGGCGGCAGTACGCAGTATTTT. Translation gives CASSLDGGSTQYF. Looking up the rest from reference TRBV7-7 and TRBJ2-3 gives the full variable domain: GAGVSQSPRYKVTKRGQDVTLRCDPISSHATLYWYQQALGQGPEFLTYFNYEAQPDKSGLPSDRFSAERPEGSISTLTIQRTEQRDSAMYRCASSLDGGSTQYFGPGTRLTVL.

The chain couples TRBV19 to TRBJ1-5, with D perhaps matching TRBD1 (6 bases). CDR3 length: 14 residues. V was clipped by 7 bases and J by 0 bases, with 10 bases between them. Germline loops: CDR1 LNHDA, CDR2 SQIVND (reference sequence). The DNA of the CDR3 is TGTGCCAGTATGACAGGTTATAGCAATCAGCCCCAGCATTTT. This codes for CASMTGYSNQPQHF.

The chain is built from TRBV7-2 and TRBJ1-2, with a possible D match to TRBD1 (5 bases). The CDR3 contains 13 residues. Trimming took off 3 bases at V and 3 bases at J, with 8 bases between the two ends. Germline assignment: CDR1 SGHTA and CDR2 FQGNSA. The CDR3 spells CASSLQGYYGYTF. The CDR3 DNA sequence: TGTGCCAGCAGCTTGCAGGGCTACTATGGCTACACCTTC.

The rearrangement links TRBV30 to TRBJ2-2; weak D call: TRBD1 (6 bases). V was pared by 8 bases and J by 5 bases, with 15 bases between. Germline V gene sequence: CDR1 GTSNPN, CDR2 SVGIG (reference sequence). The CDR3 is 13 residues long. CDR3 sequence reads: CAQEQGRTGELFF. In DNA form, the CDR3 reads TGTGCCCAGGAGCAGGGGAGAACCGGGGAGCTGTTTTTT.

The rearrangement uses TRBV10-3 and TRBJ2-1, with TRBD2 matching over 9 bases. CDR1 and CDR2 (germline): ENHRY, SYGVKD. With V trimmed by 3 bases and J by 6 bases, 3 bases remained unmatched. This CDR3 region has 14 residues. CDR3 region: CAISEGSGSNEQFF. The CDR3 DNA reads as TGTGCCATCAGTGAAGGTAGCGGGAGCAATGAGCAGTTCTTC.

This clone was observed once. The chain recombines TRBV6-6 with TRBJ2-1, with D possibly being TRBD2 (6 bases). The CDR3 runs 14 residues. V lost 7 bases and J lost 9, with 19 bases in between. CDR1 and CDR2 (germline): MNHNY, SVGAGI (reference sequence). The CDR3 protein is CASIVTRGSAEQFF. CDR3 nucleotides: TGTGCCAGCATCGTGACTAGAGGTTCGGCTGAGCAGTTCTTC.

This clone was picked up one time. This sequence joins TRBV5-4 and TRBJ2-3; TRBD2 matches 11 bases. Per germline, CDR1 SGHNT and CDR2 YYREEE (reference sequence). Trimming took 0 bases from V and 7 from J; bases not matched to a gene: 10. This CDR3 contains 17 residues. The CDR3 bases are TGTGCCAGCAGCTTGGGTGTAGCGGGGGGGCCGAGGAATACGCAGTATTTT. This translates into CASSLGVAGGPRNTQYF.

The V and J genes are TRBV10-1 and TRBJ2-7, with 7 bases fitting TRBD1. Germline trimming cut 7 bases from V and 0 bases from J; bases unmatched to any gene: 12. The CDR3 is made up of 16 amino acids. CDR1 and CDR2 from the germline V gene are WNHNN and SYGVQD (reference sequence). The CDR3 DNA sequence: TGCGCCAGCATTCAGACAGGGATCAAGGGCTCCTACGAGCAGTACTTC. This sequence encodes CASIQTGIKGSYEQYF.

The chain is built from TRBV5-1 and TRBJ2-2; D perhaps matches TRBD1 (7 bases). The V end was cut by 5 bases, the J end by 2 bases, with 16 bases between. The CDR3 has 16 residues. The germline CDR1 and CDR2 sequences are SGHRS and YFSETQ. This CDR3 is CASRLLTGTNTGELFF. In DNA, the CDR3 is TGCGCCAGCAGACTATTGACAGGGACTAACACCGGGGAGCTGTTTTTT.